The text below deals with one TCR beta chain. Its antigen is unknown. This record comes from a study of cytomegalovirus exposure and HLA in healthy donors. Germline assignment: CDR1 SNHLY and CDR2 FYNNEI. The V end lost 3 bases, the J end lost 7 bases, and 16 bases lay between the germline ends. The CDR3 runs to 14 residues. General observations from the study: The study listed some 160 cytomegalovirus-associated TCR beta chains. Most TCR sequences were rare, but some public TCRs occurred in many donors.

Sequencing used immunoSEQ multiplex PCR; TCRdb keeps in-frame clones, though not all of them. This sample yields 43,000 or so clones, of which approximately 90% are seen a single time; 5.5% to 6.5% belongs to the top ten. The source material was PBMCs. The origin of this receptor is a man aged 18 to 35 in good health and CMV-seronegative. The chain recombines TRBV2 with TRBJ2-7; possible D gene TRBD1, 6 bases. Here the CDR3 reads CASSEQGPSREQYF. The CDR3 coding sequence is TGTGCCAGCAGTGAGCAGGGGCCTAGTAGGGAGCAGTACTTC.